A single sample is the source of the 13 T cell receptor beta chains below, sequenced in a study of human T cells and chemical hapten exposure. The time point here: pre-sensitization, week 0. Treatment defined: therapeutic diphenylcyclopropenone sensitization with weekly scalp DPC. TCRdb ran MiXCR on the RACE reads and lists one entry per CDR3 protein. The sample includes 380,000 or so distinct CDR3 sequences, 4.5% to 5.5% of them seen just once. The starting material was whole blood, obtained in connection with sensitization to the hapten diphenylcyclopropenone (DPC). The receptor source for this set is a woman younger than 35 with alopecia areata. Some clones in this sample may be carry-over from other donors' samples.

The sample holds many counts of this clonotype. V gene TRBV4-2 combines with J gene TRBJ1-1; perhaps TRBD1 as D (6 bases). CDR1 and CDR2 (germline): LGHNA, YNFKEQ. The CDR3 spans 12 residues. V lost 4 bases and J lost 7, with 10 bases in between. The CDR3: CASSRRQDEAFF. For the CDR3, the DNA is TGTGCCAGCAGCCGCCGACAGGATGAAGCTTTCTTT.

This chain uses TRBV29-1 with TRBJ1-1; D remains ambiguous. Deletions cut 7 bases from V and 1 base from J, with 10 bases between. Per germline, CDR1 SQVTM and CDR2 ANQGSEA. The CDR3 sequence is 12 residues long. DNA for the CDR3: TGCAGCGCCTCACCCCAGAACACTGAAGCTTTCTTT. Translating gives CSASPQNTEAFF.

This clonotype was seen repeatedly, ten times or more. The J gene is TRBJ1-1, the V gene TRBV5-1; no firm D call. CDR1 and CDR2 from the germline V gene are SGHRS and YFSETQ. The CDR3 consists of 14 residues. V dropped 0 bases and J dropped 4 bases, with 10 bases sitting between them. CDR3: CASSLAPGSTEAFF. DNA of the CDR3: TGCGCCAGCAGCTTGGCGCCGGGGAGCACTGAAGCTTTCTTT. Combining the CDR3 with reference TRBV5-1 and TRBJ1-1 gives the whole variable domain KAGVTQTPRYLIKTRGQQVTLSCSPISGHRSVSWYQQTPGQGLQFLFEYFSETQRNKGNFPGRFSGRQFSNSRSEMNVSTLELGDSALYLCASSLAPGSTEAFFGQGTRLTVV.

The genes are TRBV3-1 and TRBJ1-1; weak D call: TRBD1 (5 bases). Germline loops: CDR1 LGHDT, CDR2 YNNKEL (reference sequence). This CDR3 spans 15 amino acids. V lost 4 bases and J lost 5, with 17 bases in between. CDR3 sequence (DNA): TGTGCCAGCAGCCTCAAGATGGTGGGGGTGACTGAAGCTTTCTTT. Amino acid sequence: CASSLKMVGVTEAFF.

This clonotype was counted only a few times. The rearrangement uses TRBV14 and TRBJ2-2, with TRBD1 identical over 9 bases. Germline CDR1 SGHDN, CDR2 FVKESK. The CDR3 runs to 16 residues. V trimming: 0 bases; J trimming: 4 bases; junction bases outside the gene matches: 3. CDR3 protein: CASSQDLGQGTGELFF. In DNA, the CDR3 is TGTGCCAGCAGCCAAGATCTGGGACAGGGCACCGGGGAGCTGTTTTTT.

This clonotype was recorded many times. CDR3 sequence: CASRSAGGNYGYTF. CDR3 DNA: TGTGCCAGCAGGAGCGCTGGGGGTAACTATGGCTACACCTTC. The rearrangement uses TRBV11-2 and TRBJ1-2, with D possibly TRBD1 on 5 matching bases. The V gene lost 6 bases and the J gene lost 1 base, with 12 bases spanning the gap. Germline CDR1 SGHAT, CDR2 FQNNGV. The CDR3 is 14 amino acids.

Ten or more counts support this clonotype. The rearrangement joins TRBV6-6 to TRBJ2-3; TRBD2 agrees at 15 bases. Germline assignment: CDR1 MNHNY and CDR2 SVGAGI (reference sequence). The CDR3 length is 18 residues. V was pared by 5 bases and J by 2 bases, with 8 bases of the junction left unmatched. CDR3 loop: CASSTPGTSGGYTDTQYF. CDR3 nucleotide sequence: TGTGCCAGCAGTACCCCGGGGACTAGCGGGGGGTACACAGATACGCAGTATTTT.

Many counts were recorded for this clonotype. The chain combines TRBV20-1 with TRBJ1-2; D unresolved. Germline CDR1 DFQATT, CDR2 SNEGSKA (reference sequence). Trimming removed 6 bases at V and 2 bases at J, with 13 bases between. This CDR3 region has 13 residues. The CDR3, as DNA: TGCAGTGCCCAACACCAAACAAACTATGGCTACACCTTC. Its translation: CSAQHQTNYGYTF.

This clonotype came up a few times. The rearrangement uses TRBV2 and TRBJ2-1, with 7 bases lining up with TRBD2. Per germline, CDR1 SNHLY and CDR2 FYNNEI. CDR3 length: 11 residues. V gave up 0 bases and J gave up 14 bases; unmatched junction bases: 1. The CDR3 protein is CASSEAGREFF. CDR3 nucleotides: TGTGCCAGCAGTGAAGCGGGGAGGGAGTTCTTC.

The J gene is TRBJ1-2, the V gene TRBV2; D remains ambiguous. The germline V and J ends were trimmed by 8 bases and 5 bases, with 6 bases remaining between them. There are 10 residues in the CDR3. Germline CDR1 reads SNHLY; CDR2 reads FYNNEI. CDR3 in amino acids: CASAGYGYTF. The CDR3 nucleotides are TGTGCCAGCGCCGGATATGGCTACACCTTC.

The table lists this clonotype with many counts. The genes are TRBV6-5 and TRBJ2-7; possible D gene TRBD1, 5 bases. The CDR3 has 15 amino acids. Germline CDR1 reads MNHEY; CDR2 reads SVGAGI. Trimming shortened V by 2 bases and J by 7 bases, and 18 bases separated the two germline ends. CDR3 DNA sequence: TGTGCCAGCAGTTACGCCTATGGGGCGTCCGGGGAGCAGTACTTC. Residues: CASSYAYGASGEQYF.

V is TRBV28 and J is TRBJ1-4, with TRBD1 as a possible D gene (6 bases). CDR3 length equals 13 residues. Trimming took 7 bases from V and 5 from J, leaving 11 bases between them. In germline, CDR1 is MDHEN, CDR2 SYDVKM. The CDR3 sequence is CASIRRGNEKLFF. CDR3 sequence (DNA): TGTGCCAGCATCAGAAGGGGGAATGAAAAACTGTTTTTT.

V and J are TRBV5-6 and TRBJ2-7; 11 bases line up with TRBD1. Germline CDR1 reads SGHDT; CDR2 reads YYEEEE. With V trimmed by 4 bases and J by 12 bases, 12 bases remained unmatched. CDR3 length: 14 amino acids. The CDR3 is CASSPGTGGLYVYF. In DNA, the CDR3 is TGTGCCAGCAGCCCCGGGACAGGGGGACTCTACGTGTACTTC.